These 2 T cell receptor beta chains originate from one sample sequenced in a study of shared clonotypes between healthy human individuals. Repertoires were generated with immunoSEQ multiplex PCR, while TCRdb's copy carries only in-frame clones and drops some. The table has around 2,000,000 clones, approximately 95% seen once. The specimen was naive CD4+ T cells sorted from blood. Subset meaning: CD45RA+ positively selected. The receptors originated from a man aged 18-30 years in good health.

The rearrangement links TRBV6-1 to TRBJ2-7; TRBD2 might be the D (6 bases). The CDR3 is made up of 13 amino acids. With 6 bases removed from V and 0 bases from J, the gap between germline ends came to 9 bases. CDR1 is MNHNS and CDR2 is SASEGT in the germline V gene. CDR3 in DNA: TGTGCCAGCAGCGGAGGGCGCTCCTACGAGCAGTACTTC. Translation gives CASSGGRSYEQYF.

V is TRBV29-1 and J is TRBJ2-1, with D tentatively TRBD1 or TRBD2 (6 bases each). Between the trimmed V and J ends, which lost 2 bases and 4 bases, there was a span of 15 bases. Looked up from germline, CDR1 is SQVTM and CDR2 is ANQGSEA. The CDR3 covers 15 residues. The CDR3 sequence: CSVERGELGYNEQFF. CDR3 DNA sequence: TGCAGCGTTGAAAGGGGGGAATTAGGTTACAATGAGCAGTTCTTC.